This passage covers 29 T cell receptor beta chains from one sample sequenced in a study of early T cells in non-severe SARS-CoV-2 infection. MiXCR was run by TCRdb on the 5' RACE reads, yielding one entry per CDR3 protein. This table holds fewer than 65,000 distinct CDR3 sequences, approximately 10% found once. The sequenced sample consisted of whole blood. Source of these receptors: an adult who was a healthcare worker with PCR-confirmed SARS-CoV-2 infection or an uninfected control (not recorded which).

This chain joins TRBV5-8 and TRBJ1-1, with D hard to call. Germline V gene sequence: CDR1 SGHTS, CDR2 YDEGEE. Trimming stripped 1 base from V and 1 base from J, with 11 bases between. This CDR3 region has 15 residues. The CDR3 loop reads CASSLSRGKNTEAFF. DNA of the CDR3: TGTGCCAGCAGCTTGAGCAGAGGAAAGAACACTGAAGCTTTCTTT.

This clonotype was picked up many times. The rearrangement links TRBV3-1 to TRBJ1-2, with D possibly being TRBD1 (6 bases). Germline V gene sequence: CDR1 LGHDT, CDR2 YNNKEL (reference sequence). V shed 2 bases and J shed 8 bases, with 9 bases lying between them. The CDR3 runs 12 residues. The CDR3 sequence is CASSQNRDGYTF. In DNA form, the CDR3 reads TGTGCCAGCAGCCAAAACAGGGACGGCTACACCTTC.

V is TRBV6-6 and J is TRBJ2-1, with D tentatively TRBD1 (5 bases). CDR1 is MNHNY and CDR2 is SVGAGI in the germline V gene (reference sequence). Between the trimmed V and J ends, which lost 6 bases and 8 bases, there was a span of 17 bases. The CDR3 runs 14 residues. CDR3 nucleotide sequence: TGTGCCAGCAGGGCCGGTACAGGTTACGATGAGCAGTTCTTC. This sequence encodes CASRAGTGYDEQFF.

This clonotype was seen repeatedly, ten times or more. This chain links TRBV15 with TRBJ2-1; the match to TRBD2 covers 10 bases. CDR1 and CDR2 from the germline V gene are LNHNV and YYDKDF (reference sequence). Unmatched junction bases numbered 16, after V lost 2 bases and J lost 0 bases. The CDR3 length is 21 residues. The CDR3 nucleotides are TGTGCCACCAGCAGACGAGGAGCGGGGGGGCCTGGTCCGAGCTCCTACAATGAGCAGTTCTTC. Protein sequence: CATSRRGAGGPGPSSYNEQFF. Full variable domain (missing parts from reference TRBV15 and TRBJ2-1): DAMVIQNPRYQVTQFGKPVTLSCSQTLNHNVMYWYQQKSSQAPKLLFHYYDKDFNNEADTPDNFQSRRPNTSFCFLDIRSPGLGDTAMYLCATSRRGAGGPGPSSYNEQFFGPGTRLTVL.

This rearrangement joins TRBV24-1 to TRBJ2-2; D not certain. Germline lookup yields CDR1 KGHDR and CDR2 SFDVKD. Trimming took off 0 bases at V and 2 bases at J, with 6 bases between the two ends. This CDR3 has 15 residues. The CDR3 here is CATSDLARNTGELFF. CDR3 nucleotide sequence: TGTGCCACCAGTGATTTGGCCCGAAACACCGGGGAGCTGTTTTTT.

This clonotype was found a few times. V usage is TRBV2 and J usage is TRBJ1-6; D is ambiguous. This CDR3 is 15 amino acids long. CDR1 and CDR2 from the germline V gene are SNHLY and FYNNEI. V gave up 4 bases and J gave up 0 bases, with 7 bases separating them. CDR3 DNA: TGTGCCAGCAGTGTTGAAAGCTCCTATAATTCACCCCTCCACTTT. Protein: CASSVESSYNSPLHF. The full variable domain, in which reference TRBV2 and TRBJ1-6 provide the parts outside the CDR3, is EPEVTQTPSHQVTQMGQEVILRCVPISNHLYFYWYRQILGQKVEFLVSFYNNEISEKSEIFDDQFSVERPDGSNFTLKIRSTKLEDSAMYFCASSVESSYNSPLHFGNGTRLTVT.

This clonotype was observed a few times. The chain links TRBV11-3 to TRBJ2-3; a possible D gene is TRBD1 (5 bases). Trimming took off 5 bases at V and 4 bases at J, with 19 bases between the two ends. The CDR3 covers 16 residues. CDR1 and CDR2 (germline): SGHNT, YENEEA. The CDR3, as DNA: TGTGCCAGCAGCAACAGGTCCGACTGGGGCCCAGATACGCAGTATTTT. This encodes CASSNRSDWGPDTQYF.

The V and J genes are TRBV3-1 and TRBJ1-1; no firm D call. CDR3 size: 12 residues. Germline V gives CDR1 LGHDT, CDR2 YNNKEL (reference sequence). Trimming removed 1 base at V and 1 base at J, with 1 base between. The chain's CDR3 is CASSQANTEAFF. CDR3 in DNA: TGTGCCAGCAGCCAAGCGAACACTGAAGCTTTCTTT. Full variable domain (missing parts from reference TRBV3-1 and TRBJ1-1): DTAVSQTPKYLVTQMGNDKSIKCEQNLGHDTMYWYKQDSKKFLKIMFSYNNKELIINETVPNRFSPKSPDKAHLNLHINSLELGDSAVYFCASSQANTEAFFGQGTRLTVV.

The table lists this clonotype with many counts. Here the CDR3 DNA reads TGCAGTGCTAGCCCGACAGGTAGCTCCTACAATGAGCAGTTCTTC. This codes for CSASPTGSSYNEQFF. V and J are TRBV20-1 and TRBJ2-1; tentatively, D is TRBD1 (6 bases). The germline V and J ends were trimmed by 3 bases and 0 bases, with 12 bases remaining between them. The CDR3 totals 15 residues. Looked up from germline, CDR1 is DFQATT and CDR2 is SNEGSKA (reference sequence).

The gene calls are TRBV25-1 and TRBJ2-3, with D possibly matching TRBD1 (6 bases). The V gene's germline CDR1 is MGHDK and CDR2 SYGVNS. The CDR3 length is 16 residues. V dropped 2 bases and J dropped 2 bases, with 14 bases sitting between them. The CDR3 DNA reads TGTGCCAGCAGTGAAAACAGGGCTTGGCCCACAGATACGCAGTATTTT. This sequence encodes CASSENRAWPTDTQYF.

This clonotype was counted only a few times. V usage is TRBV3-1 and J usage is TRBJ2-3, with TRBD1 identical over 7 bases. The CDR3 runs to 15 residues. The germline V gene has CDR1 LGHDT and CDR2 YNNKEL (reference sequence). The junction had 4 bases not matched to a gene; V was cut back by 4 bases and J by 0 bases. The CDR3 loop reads CASSPGQRSTDTQYF. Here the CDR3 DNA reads TGTGCCAGCAGCCCGGGACAGCGAAGCACAGATACGCAGTATTTT.

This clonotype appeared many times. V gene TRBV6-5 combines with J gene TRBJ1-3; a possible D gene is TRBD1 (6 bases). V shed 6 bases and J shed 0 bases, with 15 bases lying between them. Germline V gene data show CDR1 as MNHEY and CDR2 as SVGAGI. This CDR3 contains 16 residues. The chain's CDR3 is CASSFGTPSSGNTIYF. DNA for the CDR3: TGTGCCAGCAGCTTTGGGACACCGAGCTCTGGAAACACCATATATTTT.

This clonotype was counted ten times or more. The chain's CDR3 is CASSMEARNTQYF. DNA for the CDR3: TGTGCCAGTAGTATGGAGGCGAGGAATACGCAGTATTTT. The rearrangement joins TRBV19 to TRBJ2-3; D is perhaps TRBD2 (5 bases). Germline V lookup: CDR1 LNHDA, CDR2 SQIVND (reference sequence). The CDR3 runs 13 residues. The V gene lost 3 bases and the J gene lost 7 bases, with 11 bases spanning the gap.

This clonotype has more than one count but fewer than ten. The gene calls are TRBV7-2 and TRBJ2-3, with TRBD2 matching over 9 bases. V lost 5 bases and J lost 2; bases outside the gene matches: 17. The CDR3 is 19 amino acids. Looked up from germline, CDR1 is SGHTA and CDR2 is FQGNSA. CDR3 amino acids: CASSLTNTGLALITDTQYF. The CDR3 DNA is TGTGCCAGCAGCCTCACAAACACGGGACTAGCCCTGATCACAGATACGCAGTATTTT.

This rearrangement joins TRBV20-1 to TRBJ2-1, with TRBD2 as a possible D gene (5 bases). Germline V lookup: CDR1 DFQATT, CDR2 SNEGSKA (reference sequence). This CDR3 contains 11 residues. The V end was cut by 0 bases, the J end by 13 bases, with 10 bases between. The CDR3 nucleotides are TGCAGTGCTAGAGATGAGCGGATTCAGTTCTTC. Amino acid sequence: CSARDERIQFF.

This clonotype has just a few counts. CDR3 loop: CAISSLQGDYGYTF. For the CDR3, the DNA is TGTGCCATCAGTTCCCTACAGGGAGACTATGGCTACACCTTC. The chain has TRBV10-3 and TRBJ1-2; TRBD1 is a possible D gene (6 bases). The CDR3 is made up of 14 amino acids. Germline V gene sequence: CDR1 ENHRY, CDR2 SYGVKD. V was trimmed by 5 bases and J by 3 bases, leaving 13 bases between them.

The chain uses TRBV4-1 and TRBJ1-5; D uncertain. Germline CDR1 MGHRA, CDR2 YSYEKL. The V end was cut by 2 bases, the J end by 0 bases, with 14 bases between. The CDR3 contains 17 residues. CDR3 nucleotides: TGCGCCAGCAGCCAAATTGACATGGGATTTAGCAATCAGCCCCAGCATTTT. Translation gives CASSQIDMGFSNQPQHF.

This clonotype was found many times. The CDR3: CASSETDARTQYF. The CDR3 coding sequence is TGTGCCAGCAGTGAAACAGACGCAAGGACCCAGTACTTC. The V call is TRBV6-1, the J call TRBJ2-5; D unclear. The CDR3 spans 13 residues. V was trimmed by 2 bases and J by 7 bases, leaving 11 bases between them. Looked up from germline, CDR1 is MNHNS and CDR2 is SASEGT.

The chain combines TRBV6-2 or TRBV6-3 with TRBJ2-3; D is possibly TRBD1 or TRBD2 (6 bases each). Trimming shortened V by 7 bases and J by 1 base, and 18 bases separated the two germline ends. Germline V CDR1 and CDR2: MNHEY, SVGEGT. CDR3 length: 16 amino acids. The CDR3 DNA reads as TGTGCCAGCAAAGTTATGGGGGCTAGCGGCACAGATACGCAGTATTTT. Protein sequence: CASKVMGASGTDTQYF.

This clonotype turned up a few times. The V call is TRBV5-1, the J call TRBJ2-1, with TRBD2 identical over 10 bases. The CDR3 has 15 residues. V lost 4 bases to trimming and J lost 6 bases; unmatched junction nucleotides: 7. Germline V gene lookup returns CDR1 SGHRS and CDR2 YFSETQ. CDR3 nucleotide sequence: TGCGCCAGCAGCAAGACTAGCGGGCCAACCAATGAGCAGTTCTTC. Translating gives CASSKTSGPTNEQFF.

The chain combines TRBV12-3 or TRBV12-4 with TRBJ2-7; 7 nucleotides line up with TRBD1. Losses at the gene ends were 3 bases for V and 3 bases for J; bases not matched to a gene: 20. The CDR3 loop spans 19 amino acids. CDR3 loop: CASSFSDRANLYSDYEQYV. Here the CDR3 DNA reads TGTGCCAGCAGTTTCAGTGACAGGGCAAACTTATACTCAGACTACGAGCAGTACGTC.

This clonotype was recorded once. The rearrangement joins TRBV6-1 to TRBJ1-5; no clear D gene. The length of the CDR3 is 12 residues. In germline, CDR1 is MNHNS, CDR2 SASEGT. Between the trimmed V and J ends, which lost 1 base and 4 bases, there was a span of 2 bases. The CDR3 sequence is CASSEGNQPQHF. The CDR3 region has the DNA TGTGCCAGCAGTGAAGGTAATCAGCCCCAGCATTTT.

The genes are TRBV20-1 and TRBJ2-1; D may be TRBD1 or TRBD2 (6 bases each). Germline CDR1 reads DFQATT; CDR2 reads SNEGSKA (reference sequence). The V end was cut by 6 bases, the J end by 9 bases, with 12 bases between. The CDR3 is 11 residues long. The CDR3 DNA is TGCAGTGCCCTGCGGGACATTGAGCAGTTCTTC. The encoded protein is CSALRDIEQFF.

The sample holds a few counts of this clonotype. CDR3 amino acids: CASSTRTSVQTQYF. CDR3 in DNA: TGTGCCAGCAGTACTCGGACTAGCGTGCAGACCCAGTACTTC. This chain uses TRBV2 with TRBJ2-5; 9 bases are shared with TRBD2. The CDR3 runs 14 residues. Germline V gene sequence: CDR1 SNHLY, CDR2 FYNNEI. V gave up 5 bases and J gave up 6 bases; unmatched junction bases: 7.

The CDR3 DNA is TGTGCCACCACGGAGCGTCCCAAAAACATTCAGTACTTC. This gives the protein CATTERPKNIQYF. V usage is TRBV6-5 and J usage is TRBJ2-4; the D is unclear. This CDR3 comprises 13 residues. The ends were cut back, 10 bases at V and 2 bases at J, with 12 bases in the middle. Germline CDR1 MNHEY, CDR2 SVGAGI.

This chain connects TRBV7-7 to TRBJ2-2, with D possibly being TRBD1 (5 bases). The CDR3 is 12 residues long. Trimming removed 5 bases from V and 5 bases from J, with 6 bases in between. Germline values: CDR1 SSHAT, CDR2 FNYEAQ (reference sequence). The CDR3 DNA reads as TGTGCCAGCAGCCCAGGGACCGGGGAGCTGTTTTTT. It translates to CASSPGTGELFF.

The CDR3 protein is CARRTGGEGYTEAFF. DNA for the CDR3: TGTGCCAGGAGGACAGGGGGCGAGGGGTACACTGAAGCTTTCTTT. The J gene is TRBJ1-1, the V gene TRBV2, with TRBD1 matching over 11 bases. The ends lost 9 bases at V and 3 bases at J; junction bases unmatched: 9. The CDR3 spans 15 residues. Germline lookup yields CDR1 SNHLY and CDR2 FYNNEI.

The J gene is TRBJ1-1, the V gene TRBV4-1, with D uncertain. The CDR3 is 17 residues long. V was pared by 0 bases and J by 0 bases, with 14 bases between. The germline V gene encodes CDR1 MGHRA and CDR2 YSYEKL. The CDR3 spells CASSQDGSVHLNTEAFF. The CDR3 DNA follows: TGCGCCAGCAGCCAAGATGGATCGGTACACTTGAACACTGAAGCTTTCTTT.

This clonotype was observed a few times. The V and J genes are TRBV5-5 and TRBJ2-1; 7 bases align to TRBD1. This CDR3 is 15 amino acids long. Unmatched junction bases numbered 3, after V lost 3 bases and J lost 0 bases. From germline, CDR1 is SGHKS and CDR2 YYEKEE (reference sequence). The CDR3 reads CASSWGQSSYNEQFF. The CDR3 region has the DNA TGTGCCAGCAGCTGGGGACAGTCCTCCTACAATGAGCAGTTCTTC.